Listed below are T cell receptor beta chains from one sample, sequenced in a study of blood T cell repertoires in COVID-19. Sequenced by immunoSEQ multiplex PCR; TCRdb stores in-frame clones only, minus some. The sample contains 40,000 to 50,000 clones, approximately 86% of which appear only once. The sequencing sample was made of PBMCs or T cells enriched from blood (not recorded which). These receptors came from a woman aged 45-65 years who had recovered from COVID-19. Each CDR3 is given with its conserved first and last residue. Fields, in order: J gene, clone size, D gene, V gene, CDR3 protein, CDR3 DNA. D genes are given only for firm matches. For some rows the clone size is stated as once, few or many, or as a class when expanded; others skip it.

j_gene: TRBJ2-7
abundance: NA
d_gene: NA
v_gene: TRBV7-2
CDR3aa: CASSLAGGHYEQYF
CDR3nt: TGTGCCAGCAGCTTAGCGGGAGGACACTACGAGCAGTACTTC

j_gene: TRBJ2-6
abundance: NA
d_gene: NA
v_gene: TRBV5-4
CDR3aa: CASSSLVPSGANVLTF
CDR3nt: TGTGCCAGCAGCTCTTTAGTCCCCTCTGGGGCCAACGTCCTGACTTTC

j_gene: TRBJ2-3
abundance: NA
d_gene: TRBD1
v_gene: TRBV14
CDR3aa: CASSSPGTGWADTQYF
CDR3nt: TGTGCCAGCAGCTCACCCGGGACAGGATGGGCAGATACGCAGTATTTT

j_gene: TRBJ1-1
abundance: NA
d_gene: TRBD1
v_gene: TRBV4-1
CDR3aa: CASSHEDPNLDRDNTEAFF
CDR3nt: TGCGCCAGCAGCCACGAAGACCCCAACCTGGACAGGGATAACACTGAAGCTTTCTTT

j_gene: TRBJ2-2
abundance: NA
d_gene: NA
v_gene: TRBV7-6
CDR3aa: CASSKDSNANTGELFF
CDR3nt: TGTGCCAGCAGCAAGGACAGCAACGCGAACACCGGGGAGCTGTTTTTT

j_gene: TRBJ2-7
abundance: NA
d_gene: NA
v_gene: TRBV19
CDR3aa: CASKGGSSYEQYF
CDR3nt: TGTGCCAGTAAAGGCGGCTCATCCTACGAGCAGTACTTC

j_gene: TRBJ2-3
abundance: NA
d_gene: TRBD1
v_gene: TRBV14
CDR3aa: CASSPYRGRGTDTQYF
CDR3nt: TGTGCCAGCAGCCCATACAGGGGCAGGGGCACAGATACGCAGTATTTT

j_gene: TRBJ1-2
abundance: NA
d_gene: NA
v_gene: TRBV27
CDR3aa: CASSFGQGRGYTF
CDR3nt: TGTGCCAGCAGTTTCGGGCAGGGAAGGGGCTACACCTTC

j_gene: TRBJ1-3
abundance: NA
d_gene: TRBD1
v_gene: TRBV28
CDR3aa: CASNQGAGNTIYF
CDR3nt: TGTGCCAGCAATCAGGGGGCTGGAAACACCATATATTTT

j_gene: TRBJ2-7
abundance: once
d_gene: NA
v_gene: TRBV3-1/TRBV3-2
CDR3aa: CASSQDFLPTYEQYF
CDR3nt: TGTGCCAGCAGCCAAGATTTCCTACCTACCTACGAGCAGTACTTC

j_gene: TRBJ1-2
abundance: NA
d_gene: TRBD1
v_gene: TRBV5-6
CDR3aa: CASSYRGRGNYGYTF
CDR3nt: TGTGCCAGCAGCTACAGGGGCCGCGGTAACTATGGCTACACCTTC

j_gene: TRBJ2-1
abundance: NA
d_gene: TRBD2
v_gene: TRBV7-2
CDR3aa: CASSTAGGFSYNEQFF
CDR3nt: TGTGCCAGCAGCACAGCGGGGGGGTTCTCCTACAATGAGCAGTTCTTC

j_gene: TRBJ1-5
abundance: once
d_gene: NA
v_gene: TRBV2
CDR3aa: CASSSQKGGRRDSNQPQHF
CDR3nt: TGTGCCAGCAGTTCCCAGAAGGGGGGGCGACGGGATAGCAATCAGCCCCAGCATTTT

j_gene: TRBJ2-2
abundance: once
d_gene: TRBD2
v_gene: TRBV7-9
CDR3aa: CASSRQLAGGTGELFF
CDR3nt: TGTGCCAGCAGCCGGCAACTAGCGGGAGGGACCGGGGAGCTGTTTTTT

j_gene: TRBJ2-5
abundance: NA
d_gene: NA
v_gene: TRBV6-6
CDR3aa: CASSRSNRNQETQYF
CDR3nt: TGTGCCAGCAGCCGGTCAAACAGGAATCAAGAGACCCAGTACTTC

j_gene: TRBJ2-1
abundance: few
d_gene: TRBD2
v_gene: TRBV7-9
CDR3aa: CASSLGLAANEQFF
CDR3nt: TGTGCCAGCAGCTTGGGACTAGCGGCCAATGAGCAGTTCTTC

j_gene: TRBJ2-7
abundance: NA
d_gene: NA
v_gene: TRBV5-1
CDR3aa: CASSPSDSGSSHYEQYF
CDR3nt: TGCGCCAGCAGCCCTTCCGATTCAGGTTCGTCCCACTACGAGCAGTACTTC

j_gene: TRBJ2-1
abundance: NA
d_gene: TRBD2
v_gene: TRBV28
CDR3aa: CASSPRGLGAGEQFF
CDR3nt: TGTGCCAGCAGTCCCCGAGGACTAGGAGCTGGTGAGCAGTTCTTC

j_gene: TRBJ1-5
abundance: NA
d_gene: NA
v_gene: TRBV12-3/TRBV12-4
CDR3aa: CASSARNQPQHF
CDR3nt: TGTGCCAGCAGTGCCAGAAATCAGCCCCAGCATTTT

j_gene: TRBJ1-5
abundance: NA
d_gene: NA
v_gene: TRBV2
CDR3aa: CASGRRDQPQHF
CDR3nt: TGTGCCAGCGGAAGGAGAGATCAGCCCCAGCATTTT

j_gene: TRBJ2-2
abundance: NA
d_gene: NA
v_gene: TRBV5-1
CDR3aa: CASSLDRAGTGELFF
CDR3nt: TGCGCCAGCAGCTTGGACAGGGCAGGCACCGGGGAGCTGTTTTTT

j_gene: TRBJ1-2
abundance: few
d_gene: NA
v_gene: TRBV28
CDR3aa: CASSSLYGYTF
CDR3nt: TGTGCCAGCAGTTCCCTCTATGGCTACACCTTC

j_gene: TRBJ2-2
abundance: once
d_gene: NA
v_gene: TRBV19
CDR3aa: CASSITGQIGELFF
CDR3nt: TGTGCCAGTAGTATAACAGGACAGATCGGGGAGCTGTTTTTT

j_gene: TRBJ1-5
abundance: NA
d_gene: NA
v_gene: TRBV7-9
CDR3aa: CASSLDTQPQHF
CDR3nt: TGTGCCAGCAGCTTAGACACTCAGCCCCAGCATTTT

j_gene: TRBJ2-3
abundance: NA
d_gene: TRBD1
v_gene: TRBV3-1/TRBV3-2
CDR3aa: CASSQDLQGSTDTQYF
CDR3nt: TGTGCCAGCAGCCAAGACTTACAGGGGAGCACAGATACGCAGTATTTT

j_gene: TRBJ2-3
abundance: NA
d_gene: NA
v_gene: TRBV7-8
CDR3aa: CATSIAWGRGSDTQYF
CDR3nt: TGTGCCACCTCAATTGCGTGGGGCAGGGGATCAGATACGCAGTATTTT

j_gene: TRBJ1-6
abundance: NA
d_gene: TRBD1
v_gene: TRBV2
CDR3aa: CASTRLGQGAPGSPLHF
CDR3nt: TGTGCCAGCACTCGTTTAGGACAGGGGGCGCCGGGGTCACCCCTCCACTTT

j_gene: TRBJ2-7
abundance: NA
d_gene: TRBD1
v_gene: TRBV7-2
CDR3aa: CASNIGQARGEQYF
CDR3nt: TGTGCCAGCAACATCGGACAGGCCCGTGGGGAGCAGTACTTC

j_gene: TRBJ2-3
abundance: NA
d_gene: TRBD2
v_gene: TRBV20-1
CDR3aa: CSASPPSASGVFYTQYF
CDR3nt: TGCAGTGCTAGTCCCCCCTCCGCTAGCGGGGTCTTCTATACGCAGTATTTT

j_gene: TRBJ2-1
abundance: once
d_gene: TRBD2
v_gene: TRBV7-2
CDR3aa: CASSPGLAGVEQFF
CDR3nt: TGTGCCAGCAGCCCTGGACTAGCGGGAGTTGAGCAGTTCTTC

j_gene: TRBJ2-1
abundance: NA
d_gene: TRBD2
v_gene: TRBV28
CDR3aa: CASSFPRAHSRGGSYNEQFF
CDR3nt: TGTGCCAGCAGTTTCCCGAGGGCGCATAGTCGGGGGGGCTCCTACAATGAGCAGTTCTTC

j_gene: TRBJ1-1
abundance: NA
d_gene: NA
v_gene: TRBV12-3/TRBV12-4
CDR3aa: CASSLGGGTEAFF
CDR3nt: TGTGCCAGCAGTTTAGGGGGCGGCACTGAAGCTTTCTTT

j_gene: TRBJ2-5
abundance: once
d_gene: NA
v_gene: TRBV7-2
CDR3aa: CASSLEGLTQYF
CDR3nt: TGTGCCAGCAGCTTAGAGGGGTTGACCCAGTACTTC

j_gene: TRBJ2-7
abundance: NA
d_gene: TRBD2
v_gene: TRBV28
CDR3aa: CASRQTSGGGREQYF
CDR3nt: TGTGCCAGCAGACAGACTAGCGGGGGGGGTCGCGAGCAGTACTTC

j_gene: TRBJ2-5
abundance: NA
d_gene: TRBD1
v_gene: TRBV7-9
CDR3aa: CASSPGQALVGTQYF
CDR3nt: TGTGCCAGCAGCCCAGGACAGGCGCTGGTAGGGACCCAGTACTTC

j_gene: TRBJ2-5
abundance: NA
d_gene: NA
v_gene: TRBV29-1
CDR3aa: CSVDLHPEGRGETQYF
CDR3nt: TGCAGCGTTGATCTCCACCCGGAGGGCCGAGGAGAGACCCAGTACTTC

j_gene: TRBJ2-1
abundance: NA
d_gene: NA
v_gene: TRBV10-1
CDR3aa: CASSEARVLNEQFF
CDR3nt: TGCGCCAGCAGTGAAGCCAGGGTCCTCAATGAGCAGTTCTTC

j_gene: TRBJ2-2
abundance: NA
d_gene: TRBD2
v_gene: TRBV4-3
CDR3aa: CASSLRVLAGGLANTGELFF
CDR3nt: TGCGCCAGCAGCCTAAGGGTACTAGCGGGGGGGCTTGCGAACACCGGGGAGCTGTTTTTT

j_gene: TRBJ2-3
abundance: NA
d_gene: NA
v_gene: TRBV28
CDR3aa: CASSLAVGGRTQYF
CDR3nt: TGTGCCAGCAGTTTGGCGGTCGGTGGCCGTACGCAGTATTTT

j_gene: TRBJ1-4
abundance: NA
d_gene: NA
v_gene: TRBV6-5
CDR3aa: CASSYSEDSEKLFF
CDR3nt: TGTGCCAGCAGTTACTCCGAGGACAGTGAAAAACTGTTTTTT

j_gene: TRBJ2-3
abundance: NA
d_gene: TRBD1
v_gene: TRBV11-2
CDR3aa: CASSLGGQGTADTQYF
CDR3nt: TGTGCCAGCAGCTTAGGGGGACAGGGTACGGCAGATACGCAGTATTTT

j_gene: TRBJ1-5
abundance: NA
d_gene: TRBD1
v_gene: TRBV5-6
CDR3aa: CASSLRRDRTILSNQPQHF
CDR3nt: TGTGCCAGCAGCTTGCGTCGGGACAGGACCATCCTGAGCAATCAGCCCCAGCATTTT

j_gene: TRBJ2-1
abundance: NA
d_gene: TRBD1
v_gene: TRBV19
CDR3aa: CASSTRGPYNEQFF
CDR3nt: TGTGCCAGTAGTACCAGGGGGCCCTACAATGAGCAGTTCTTC

j_gene: TRBJ2-3
abundance: NA
d_gene: TRBD2
v_gene: TRBV20-1
CDR3aa: CSASLNSGSGDTQYF
CDR3nt: TGCAGTGCTAGTCTGAATAGCGGGAGTGGAGATACGCAGTATTTT

j_gene: TRBJ2-2
abundance: NA
d_gene: TRBD2
v_gene: TRBV14
CDR3aa: CASSELLLAGLTGELFF
CDR3nt: TGTGCCAGCAGCGAGCTGTTACTAGCGGGCCTAACCGGGGAGCTGTTTTTT

j_gene: TRBJ2-1
abundance: NA
d_gene: TRBD1
v_gene: TRBV13
CDR3aa: CASSFGTGYGNEQFF
CDR3nt: TGTGCCAGCAGCTTCGGGACAGGGTATGGAAATGAGCAGTTCTTC

j_gene: TRBJ2-7
abundance: NA
d_gene: TRBD2
v_gene: TRBV19
CDR3aa: CASKTSGSSYEQYF
CDR3nt: TGTGCCAGTAAGACTAGCGGGAGCTCCTACGAGCAGTACTTC

j_gene: TRBJ1-2
abundance: NA
d_gene: TRBD1
v_gene: TRBV9
CDR3aa: CASSEDRGRYYGYTF
CDR3nt: TGTGCCAGCAGCGAAGACAGGGGGCGATACTATGGCTACACCTTC